This T cell receptor beta chain originates from a study of T cell changes during pregnancy in multiple sclerosis. The data were produced by immunoSEQ multiplex PCR, yet TCRdb's version contains in-frame clones alone and is incomplete. The sample yields tens of thousands of clones, roughly 92% seen once. In its sample, this clone was seen once. CDR3 size: 13 residues. Per germline, CDR1 PRHDT and CDR2 FYEKMQ (reference sequence). Trimming removed 5 bases from V and 0 bases from J, with 8 bases in between. The sequenced sample was peripheral blood, obtained before pregnancy. The rearrangement uses TRBV13 and TRBJ2-7; D remains ambiguous. The sequence came from a female donor with multiple sclerosis, enrolled in a pregnancy study. CDR3 region: CASSPQFSYEQYF. The CDR3 DNA sequence: TGTGCCAGCAGCCCGCAGTTCTCCTACGAGCAGTACTTC.